This T cell receptor (beta chain) stems from a study of beta chain features in type 1 diabetes. Points from the study as a whole: TCRB CDR3s from Type 1 diabetes patients were moderately but significantly shorter in all four CD4+ subsets. Patients and controls would be equally affected if PCR favored shorter templates.

Expressed TCRB transcripts got sequenced, as all isolated RNA was reverse transcribed. Clones were sequenced by immunoSEQ multiplex PCR, and TCRdb holds only the in-frame ones, with some missing. Of 130,000 to 150,000 clones listed, around 50% are singletons. Via the markers CD45RO/CCR7/CD25/CD127/CD95/CD27, stem cell-like memory, regulatory, central memory and naive CD4+ cells were sorted. Trimming took 1 base from V and 3 from J, leaving 11 bases between them. This CDR3 comprises 15 residues. CDR1 is LGHNA, CDR2 YSLEER, per germline. Comments on this clone: Its antigen is not known.

The gene calls are TRBV4-3 and TRBJ2-3; a possible D gene is TRBD1 (6 bases). The source material was Tregs from blood. This sequence was found in a man aged 18 to 30 in good health. The CDR3 protein is CASSQVAGATDTQYF. The DNA for the CDR3 is TGCGCCAGCAGCCAAGTGGCAGGGGCGACAGATACGCAGTATTTT.